A single sample is the source of the 9 T cell receptor beta chains below, sequenced in a study of T cell responses to AZD1222 COVID-19 vaccine. TCRdb's table, derived via immunoSEQ multiplex PCR, lists solely in-frame clones and lacks some. In the table there are some 79,000 clones, around three quarters of which are singletons. The material was peripheral blood, obtained 28 days after the second AZD1222 dose. Receptors were obtained from an adult who received the AZD1222 COVID-19 vaccine.

This chain connects TRBV19 to TRBJ1-2; D ambiguous. From germline, CDR1 is LNHDA and CDR2 SQIVND (reference sequence). This CDR3 is 13 amino acids long. The V end lost 5 bases, the J end lost 4 bases, and 11 bases lay between the germline ends. The chain's CDR3 is CASSPGDGYGYTF. The CDR3 nucleotides are TGTGCCAGTAGTCCAGGAGACGGCTATGGCTACACCTTC. The complete variable domain, with remaining parts taken from reference TRBV19 and TRBJ1-2, reads DGGITQSPKYLFRKEGQNVTLSCEQNLNHDAMYWYRQDPGQGLRLIYYSQIVNDFQKGDIAEGYSVSREKKESFPLTVTSAQKNPTAFYLCASSPGDGYGYTFGSGTRLTVV.

V gene TRBV6-5 combines with J gene TRBJ2-5; D is unclear. V was cut by 3 bases and J by 4 bases, with 6 bases left in between. Germline V gene lookup returns CDR1 MNHEY and CDR2 SVGAGI. This CDR3 has 12 residues. The CDR3 bases are TGTGCCAGCAGTTATATGGGAGAGACCCAGTACTTC. Protein sequence: CASSYMGETQYF.

In regard to this clone: Other DNA sequences of this sample code for an identical CDR3. This rearrangement joins TRBV6-2 or TRBV6-3 to TRBJ1-5, with D unresolved. Between the trimmed V and J ends, which lost 2 bases and 4 bases, there was a span of 9 bases. From germline, CDR1 is MNHEY and CDR2 SVGEGT. The CDR3 has 14 amino acids. The CDR3 protein is CASSYTGGNQPQHF. The CDR3 region has the DNA TGTGCCAGCAGTTACACGGGTGGGAATCAGCCCCAGCATTTT.

The CDR3 sequence: CASSIRRGSQETQYF. In DNA, the CDR3 is TGTGCCAGTAGTATTCGACGCGGGAGCCAAGAGACCCAGTACTTC. The rearrangement uses TRBV19 and TRBJ2-5; 7 bases map to TRBD2. This CDR3 is 15 amino acids long. Germline V gives CDR1 LNHDA, CDR2 SQIVND (reference sequence). Losses at the gene ends were 3 bases for V and 1 base for J; bases not matched to a gene: 5.

The chain couples TRBV7-3 to TRBJ2-3, with 8 bases that match TRBD2. The germline gives CDR1 SGHTA, CDR2 FQGTGA. The CDR3 is made up of 15 amino acids. With V trimmed by 0 bases and J by 5 bases, 4 bases remained unmatched. In nucleotides, the CDR3 is TGTGCCAGCAGCTTAACCGGGGGGGCAATAGATACGCAGTATTTT. Translating it yields CASSLTGGAIDTQYF.

The V call is TRBV27, the J call TRBJ2-3; D is unclear. Germline V gene lookup returns CDR1 MNHEY and CDR2 SMNVEV (reference sequence). There are 12 residues in the CDR3. Trimming removed 7 bases at V and 6 bases at J, with 11 bases between. The CDR3 DNA reads as TGTGCCAGCACATCTTATGGGGATACGCAGTATTTT. Its translation: CASTSYGDTQYF.

The chain employs TRBV3-1 (or the pseudogene TRBV3-2) and TRBJ2-3, with D possibly TRBD2 on 6 matching bases. V was trimmed by 3 bases and J by 0 bases, leaving 10 bases between them. The germline CDR1 and CDR2 sequences are LGHDT and YNNKEL (reference sequence). The CDR3 is made up of 15 amino acids. CDR3 DNA: TGTGCCAGCAGCCAGGGGGGAGCTAGCACAGATACGCAGTATTTT. This gives the protein CASSQGGASTDTQYF.

This chain uses TRBV9 with TRBJ2-1; 9 bases map to TRBD1. Unmatched junction bases numbered 5, after V lost 0 bases and J lost 1 base. The germline gives CDR1 SGDLS, CDR2 YYNGEE. The CDR3 spans 17 residues. The CDR3 coding sequence is TGTGCCAGCAGCGTAGCCTTCGGGACAGGGTCCTACAATGAGCAGTTCTTC. Residues: CASSVAFGTGSYNEQFF.

The chain joins TRBV24-1 to TRBJ2-3, with D perhaps matching TRBD1 (8 bases). The CDR3 runs to 14 residues. The germline gives CDR1 KGHDR, CDR2 SFDVKD. V shed 9 bases and J shed 3 bases, with 15 bases lying between them. In DNA form, the CDR3 reads TGTGCCACCGATGACAGGGGAGGGACAGATACGCAGTATTTT. Translation: CATDDRGGTDTQYF.